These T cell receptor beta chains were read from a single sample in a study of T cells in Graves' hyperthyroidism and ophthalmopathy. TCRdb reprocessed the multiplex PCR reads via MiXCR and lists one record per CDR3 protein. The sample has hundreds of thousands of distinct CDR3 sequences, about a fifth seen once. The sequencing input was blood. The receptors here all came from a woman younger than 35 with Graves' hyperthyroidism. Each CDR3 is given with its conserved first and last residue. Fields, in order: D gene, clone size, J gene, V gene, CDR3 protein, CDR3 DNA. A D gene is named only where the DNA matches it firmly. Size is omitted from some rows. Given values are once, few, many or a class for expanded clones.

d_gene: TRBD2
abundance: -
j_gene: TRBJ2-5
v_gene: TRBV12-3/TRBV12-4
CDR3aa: CASSGLGSQETQYF
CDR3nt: TGTGCCAGCAGTGGACTAGGTTCCCAAGAGACCCAGTACTTC

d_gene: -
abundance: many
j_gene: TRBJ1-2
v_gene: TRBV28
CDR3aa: CASTPVGRSYGYTF
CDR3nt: TGTGCCAGCACTCCCGTCGGGAGGAGCTATGGCTACACCTTC

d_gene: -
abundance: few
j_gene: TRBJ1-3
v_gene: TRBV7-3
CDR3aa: CASSFGRGNTIYF
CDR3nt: TGTGCCAGCAGCTTCGGGCGGGGAAACACCATATATTTT

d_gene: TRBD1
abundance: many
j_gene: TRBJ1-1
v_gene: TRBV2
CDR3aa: CASSDQGQVFVDTEAFF
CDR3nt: TGTGCCAGCAGTGACCAGGGACAGGTTTTCGTTGACACTGAAGCTTTCTTT

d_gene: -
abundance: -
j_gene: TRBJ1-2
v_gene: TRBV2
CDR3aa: CASSGVANYGYTF
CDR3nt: TGTGCCAGCAGTGGTGTCGCTAACTATGGCTACACCTTC

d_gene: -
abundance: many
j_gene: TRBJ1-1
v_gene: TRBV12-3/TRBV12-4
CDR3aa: CASVLKAGLNTEAFF
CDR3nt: TGTGCCAGCGTCTTGAAGGCAGGCCTGAACACTGAAGCTTTCTTT

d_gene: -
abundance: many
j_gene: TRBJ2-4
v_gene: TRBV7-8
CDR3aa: CASSLVRGATKNIQYF
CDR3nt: TGTGCCAGCAGCTTAGTACGGGGGGCGACCAAAAACATTCAGTACTTC

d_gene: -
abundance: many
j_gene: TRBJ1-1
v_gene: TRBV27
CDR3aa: CASTTNRGSTEAFF
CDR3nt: TGTGCCAGCACTACAAACCGGGGAAGCACTGAAGCTTTCTTT

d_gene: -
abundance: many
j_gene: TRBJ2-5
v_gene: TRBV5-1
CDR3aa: CASSLVPEETQYF
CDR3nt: TGCGCCAGCAGCTTGGTCCCAGAAGAGACCCAGTACTTC

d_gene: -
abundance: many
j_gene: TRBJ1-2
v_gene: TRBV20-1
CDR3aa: CSARDGTRGYTF
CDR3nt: TGCAGTGCTAGAGACGGGACACGGGGCTACACCTTC

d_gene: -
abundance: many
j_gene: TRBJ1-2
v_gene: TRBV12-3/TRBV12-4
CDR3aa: CASSLAPPSGYTF
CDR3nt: TGTGCCAGCAGTTTAGCCCCCCCATCGGGCTACACCTTC

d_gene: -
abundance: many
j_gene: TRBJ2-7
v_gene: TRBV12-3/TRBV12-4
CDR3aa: CASSLWDNAYEQYF
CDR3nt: TGTGCCAGCAGCCTTTGGGACAATGCCTACGAGCAGTACTTC

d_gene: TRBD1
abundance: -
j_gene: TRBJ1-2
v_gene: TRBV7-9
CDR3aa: CASSREGADGYTF
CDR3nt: TGTGCCAGCAGCCGTGAGGGGGCAGATGGCTACACCTTC

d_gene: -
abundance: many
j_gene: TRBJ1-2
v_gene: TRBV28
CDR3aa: CASSLLTFYGYTF
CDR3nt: TGTGCCAGCAGTTTATTGACTTTCTATGGCTACACCTTC

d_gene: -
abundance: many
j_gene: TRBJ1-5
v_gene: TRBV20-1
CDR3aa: CSAGQLFQPQHF
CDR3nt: TGCAGTGCAGGCCAGCTTTTTCAGCCCCAGCATTTT

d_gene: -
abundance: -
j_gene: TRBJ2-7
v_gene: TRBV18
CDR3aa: CASSPPLRGGDEQYF
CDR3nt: TGTGCCAGCTCACCACCCCTCAGGGGGGGCGACGAGCAGTACTTC

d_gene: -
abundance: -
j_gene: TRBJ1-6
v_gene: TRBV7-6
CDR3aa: CASSLAPAGSADNSPLHF
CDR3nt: TGTGCCAGCAGCTTAGCCCCGGCAGGGTCTGCCGATAATTCACCCCTCCACTTT

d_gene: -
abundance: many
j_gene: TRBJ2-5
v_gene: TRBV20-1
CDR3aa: CSARATEAQETQYF
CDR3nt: TGCAGTGCTAGAGCCACCGAGGCCCAAGAGACCCAGTACTTC

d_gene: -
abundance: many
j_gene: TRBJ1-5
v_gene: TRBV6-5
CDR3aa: CASSYSYGDQPQHF
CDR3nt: TGTGCCAGCAGTTACTCGTACGGGGATCAGCCCCAGCATTTT

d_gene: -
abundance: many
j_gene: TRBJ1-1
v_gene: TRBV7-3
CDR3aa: CASSLTAFF
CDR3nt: TGTGCCAGCAGCTTAACAGCTTTCTTT

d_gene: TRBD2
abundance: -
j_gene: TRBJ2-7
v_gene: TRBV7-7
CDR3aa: CASSLGSGGAYEQYF
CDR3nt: TGTGCTAGCAGCTTAGGTAGCGGGGGAGCCTACGAGCAGTACTTC

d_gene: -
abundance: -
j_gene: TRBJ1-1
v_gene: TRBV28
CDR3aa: CASSWDMRNTEAFF
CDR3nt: TGTGCCAGCAGTTGGGACATGAGGAACACTGAAGCTTTCTTT

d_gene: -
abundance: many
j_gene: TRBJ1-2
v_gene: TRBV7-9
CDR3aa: CASSPVGPYGYTF
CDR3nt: TGTGCCAGCAGCCCAGTGGGCCCCTATGGCTACACCTTC

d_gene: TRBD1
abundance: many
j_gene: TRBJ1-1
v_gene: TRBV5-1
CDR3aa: CASSLGQGVGAFF
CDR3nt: TGCGCCAGCAGCTTGGGACAGGGCGTCGGGGCTTTCTTT

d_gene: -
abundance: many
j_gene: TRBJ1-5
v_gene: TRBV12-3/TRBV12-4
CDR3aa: CASSPQNRNQPQHF
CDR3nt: TGTGCCAGCAGTCCCCAGAACAGGAATCAGCCCCAGCATTTT

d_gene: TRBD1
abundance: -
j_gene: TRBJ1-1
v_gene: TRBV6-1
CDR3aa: CASSGTGALNTEAFF
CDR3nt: TGTGCCAGCAGTGGGACAGGGGCCCTGAACACTGAAGCTTTCTTT

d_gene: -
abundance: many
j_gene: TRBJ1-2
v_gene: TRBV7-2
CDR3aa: CASSLAPVIANYGYTF
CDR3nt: TGTGCCAGCAGCTTAGCGCCTGTCATAGCTAACTATGGCTACACCTTC

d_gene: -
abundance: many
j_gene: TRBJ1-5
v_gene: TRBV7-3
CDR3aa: CASSPSGRGQPQHF
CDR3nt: TGTGCCAGCAGCCCAAGCGGGAGGGGTCAGCCCCAGCATTTT

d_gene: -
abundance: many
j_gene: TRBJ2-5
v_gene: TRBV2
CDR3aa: CASSSGWDETQYF
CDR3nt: TGTGCCAGCAGTTCCGGATGGGATGAGACCCAGTACTTC

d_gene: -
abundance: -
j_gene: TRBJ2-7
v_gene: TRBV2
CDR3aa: CASSGAIGAGYEQYF
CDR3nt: TGTGCCAGCAGTGGGGCTATCGGGGCGGGCTACGAGCAGTACTTC

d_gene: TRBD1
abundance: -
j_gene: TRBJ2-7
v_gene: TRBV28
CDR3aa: CASSWSWDSRNYGQYF
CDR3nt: TGTGCCAGCAGTTGGTCTTGGGACAGTAGGAACTACGGGCAGTACTTC

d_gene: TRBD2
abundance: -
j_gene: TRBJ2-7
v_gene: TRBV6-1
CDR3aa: CASLQGLAVYEQYF
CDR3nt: TGTGCCAGCCTCCAGGGACTAGCGGTCTACGAGCAGTACTTC

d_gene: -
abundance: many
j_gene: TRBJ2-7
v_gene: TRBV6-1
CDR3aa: CASKSKSPYEQYF
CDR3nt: TGTGCCAGCAAGTCGAAGTCCCCCTACGAGCAGTACTTC

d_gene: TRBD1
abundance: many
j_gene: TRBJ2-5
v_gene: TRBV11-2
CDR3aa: CASSDATGTGEIQETQYF
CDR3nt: TGTGCCAGCAGCGATGCGACAGGGACAGGGGAAATCCAAGAGACCCAGTACTTC

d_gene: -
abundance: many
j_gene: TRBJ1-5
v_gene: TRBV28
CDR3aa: CASSPLLLGNQPQHF
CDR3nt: TGTGCCAGCAGTCCATTGCTCTTGGGCAATCAGCCCCAGCATTTT

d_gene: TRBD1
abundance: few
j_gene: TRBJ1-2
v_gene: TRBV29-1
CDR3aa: CSVEVRTGGYGYTF
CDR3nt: TGCAGCGTTGAAGTCCGGACAGGGGGCTATGGCTACACCTTC

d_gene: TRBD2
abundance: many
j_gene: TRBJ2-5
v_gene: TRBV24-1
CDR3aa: CATSDTPGTSSRETQYF
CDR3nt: TGTGCCACCAGTGACACTCCCGGGACTAGTAGTCGAGAGACCCAGTACTTC

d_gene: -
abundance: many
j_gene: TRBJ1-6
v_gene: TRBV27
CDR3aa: CASSLKGNGNSPLHF
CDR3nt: TGTGCCAGCAGTTTAAAAGGGAACGGTAATTCACCCCTCCACTTT

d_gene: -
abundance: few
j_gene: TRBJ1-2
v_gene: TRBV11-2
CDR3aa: CASSLGQGTNYGYTF
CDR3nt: TGTGCCAGCAGCTTAGGGCAGGGGACTAACTATGGCTACACCTTC

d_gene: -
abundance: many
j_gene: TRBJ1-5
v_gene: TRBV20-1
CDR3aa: CSARGQMGNQPQHF
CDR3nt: TGCAGTGCTAGAGGTCAGATGGGCAATCAGCCCCAGCATTTT

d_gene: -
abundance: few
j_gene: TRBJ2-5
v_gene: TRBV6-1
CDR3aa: CASTEHNSETQYF
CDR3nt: TGTGCCAGCACCGAGCATAACTCGGAGACCCAGTACTTC

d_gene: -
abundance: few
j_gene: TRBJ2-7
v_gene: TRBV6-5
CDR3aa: CASSYSEGSYEQYF
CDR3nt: TGTGCCAGCAGTTACTCTGAGGGTTCCTACGAGCAGTACTTC

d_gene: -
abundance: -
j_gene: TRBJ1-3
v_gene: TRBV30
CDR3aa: CAWGWASYFGNTIYF
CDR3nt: TGTGCCTGGGGCTGGGCCTCTTACTTTGGAAACACCATATATTTT

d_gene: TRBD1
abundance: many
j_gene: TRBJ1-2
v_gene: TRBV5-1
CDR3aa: CASSSTGTGDYGYTF
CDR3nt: TGCGCCAGCAGCTCTACCGGGACAGGGGACTATGGCTACACCTTC

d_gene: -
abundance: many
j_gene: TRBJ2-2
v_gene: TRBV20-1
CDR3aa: CSARGQGNTGELFF
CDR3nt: TGCAGTGCTAGAGGTCAGGGCAACACCGGGGAGCTGTTTTTT

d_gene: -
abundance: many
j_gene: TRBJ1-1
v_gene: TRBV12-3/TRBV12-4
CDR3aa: CASSSGAENLNTEAFF
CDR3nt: TGTGCCAGCAGTTCGGGGGCAGAGAATTTGAACACTGAAGCTTTCTTT

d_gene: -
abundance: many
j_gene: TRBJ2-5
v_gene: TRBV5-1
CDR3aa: CASSLGQGGPWETQYF
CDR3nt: TGCGCCAGCAGCTTGGGACAGGGAGGACCATGGGAGACCCAGTACTTC

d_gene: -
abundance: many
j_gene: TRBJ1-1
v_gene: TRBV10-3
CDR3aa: CAISERGVDTEAFF
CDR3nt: TGTGCCATCAGTGAAAGGGGAGTTGACACTGAAGCTTTCTTT

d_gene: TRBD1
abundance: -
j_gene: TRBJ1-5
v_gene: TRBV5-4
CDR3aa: CASSSTGTGGMNQPQHF
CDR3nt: TGTGCCAGCAGCTCCACCGGGACAGGGGGAATGAATCAGCCCCAGCATTTT

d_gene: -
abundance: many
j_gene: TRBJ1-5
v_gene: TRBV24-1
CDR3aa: CATSGGLSNQPQHF
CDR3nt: TGTGCCACCAGTGGGGGGTTAAGCAATCAGCCCCAGCATTTT

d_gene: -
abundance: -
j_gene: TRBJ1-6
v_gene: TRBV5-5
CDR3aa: CASSVGQPNSPLHF
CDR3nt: TGTGCCAGCAGCGTTGGCCAGCCCAATTCACCCCTCCACTTT

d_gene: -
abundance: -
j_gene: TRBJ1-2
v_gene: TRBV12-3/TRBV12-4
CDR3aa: CASSSLGTGRYGYTF
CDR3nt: TGTGCCAGCAGTTCCCTCGGAACAGGGCGCTATGGCTACACCTTC

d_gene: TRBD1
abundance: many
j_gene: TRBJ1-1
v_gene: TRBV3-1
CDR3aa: CASSSTGLNTEAFF
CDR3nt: TGCGCCAGCAGCTCGACAGGGTTAAACACTGAAGCTTTCTTT

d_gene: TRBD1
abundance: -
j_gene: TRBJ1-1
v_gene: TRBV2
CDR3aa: CARQGAITEAFF
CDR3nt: TGTGCCAGACAGGGGGCGATCACTGAAGCTTTCTTT

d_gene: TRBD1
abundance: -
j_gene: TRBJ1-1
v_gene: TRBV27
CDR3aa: CASSWGQRRSTEAFF
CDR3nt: TGTGCCAGCAGTTGGGGACAGCGGCGCAGCACTGAAGCTTTCTTT

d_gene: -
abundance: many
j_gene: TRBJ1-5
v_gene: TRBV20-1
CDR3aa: CSARATGNQPQHF
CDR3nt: TGCAGTGCTAGAGCGACAGGCAATCAGCCCCAGCATTTT

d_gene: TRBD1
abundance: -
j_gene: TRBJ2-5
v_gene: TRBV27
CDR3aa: CASGPGTGGLEETRYF
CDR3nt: TGTGCCAGCGGACCAGGGACAGGGGGGCTCGAAGAGACCCGGTACTTC